The clone carrying this T cell receptor beta chain was counted a few times. Its matching antigen is unknown. V shed 4 bases and J shed 5 bases, with 18 bases lying between them. The CDR3 totals 15 residues. Germline V gene lookup returns CDR1 LGHDT and CDR2 YNNKEL (reference sequence). This sample stems from a study of T cell responses to AZD1222 COVID-19 vaccine. Notes on the study in general: Baseline seropositivity characterized only six AZD1222 recipients.

Here immunoSEQ multiplex PCR was the method, and the copy in TCRdb shows in-frame clones only, minus some. Of around 80,000 clones listed, about 82% are singletons. The genes are TRBV3-1 (or the pseudogene TRBV3-2) and TRBJ2-7; the D call may be TRBD1 or TRBD2 (6 bases each). The receptor's source is an adult in good health. The material sequenced was peripheral blood, taken on day 0 of AZD1222 vaccination. The CDR3 sequence: CASSPLQGRGNEQYF. The CDR3 DNA sequence: TGTGCCAGCAGCCCCCTCCAGGGGCGGGGAAACGAGCAGTACTTC.